This T cell receptor beta chain was sequenced for a study of technical replicates of blood from a handful of donors. Some clones are missing from TCRdb's copy, which holds only in-frame ones; the method was immunoSEQ multiplex PCR. Here the sample spans roughly 80,000 clones, roughly 91% being singletons. The CDR3 length is 13 residues. Germline V gene lookup returns CDR1 GTSNPN and CDR2 SVGIG (reference sequence). V dropped 2 bases and J dropped 5; count of bases not matched to a gene: 5. This TCR derives from a human donor in good health. The chain has TRBV30 and TRBJ1-2, with 7 bases matching TRBD1. The sequenced sample was T cells isolated from PBMCs. The CDR3: CAWSSRQGYGYTF. CDR3 coding DNA: TGTGCCTGGAGTTCCAGACAGGGTTATGGCTACACCTTC.